A single count supports the clone carrying this TCR beta chain. This CDR3 region has 15 residues. CDR1 and CDR2 from the germline V gene are MNHEY and SVGAGI. Deletions cut 0 bases from V and 7 bases from J, with 15 bases between. This entry is derived from a study of blood T cell repertoires in COVID-19. Study in general: Researchers got acute and convalescent COVID-19 samples from the United States, Italy and Spain. T cells, B-cell-depleted T cells, or PBMCs provided the cDNA or gDNA that served as material.

Study processing details: Reference gene primer amplification gave estimated nucleated cell counts. Here immunoSEQ multiplex PCR was the method, and the copy in TCRdb shows in-frame clones only, minus some. Clone size and the V and J calls come from that table; the DNA yielded D and trimming. There are about 210,000 clones in the sample; under 90% occur only once, and around 6.9% lies in the top ten. Sequences were obtained from peripheral blood. This receptor was identified in a man aged 60 to 75 with acute or convalescent COVID-19. V and J are TRBV6-5 and TRBJ1-1; maybe TRBD1 (5 bases). CDR3 bases: TGTGCCAGCAGTTACTCGTACAGGTTGGTGAATGAAGCTTTCTTT. It yields the protein CASSYSYRLVNEAFF.